This TCR beta chain was recovered during a study of blood T cell repertoires in COVID-19. On the study more broadly: Acute and convalescent COVID-19 samples came from the United States, Italy and Spain. Sample material is recorded as cDNA or gDNA derived from T cells, B-cell-depleted T cells, or PBMCs.

A note on this clone: A much larger clone lies a single base off, so this may be a read error.

This CDR3 contains 13 residues. V lost 6 bases and J lost 1, with 9 bases in between. CDR1 MNHEY and CDR2 SVGAGI come from the germline V gene. Source study methods: Amplification from reference gene primers served as the basis for estimated nucleated cell counts. The data were produced by immunoSEQ multiplex PCR, yet TCRdb's version contains in-frame clones alone and is incomplete. D and trimming come from the DNA, and the V and J calls and clone size come from that table. The sample has roughly 260,000 clones, approximately 90% seen once. The clonotype originates from a man aged 60 to 75 who had recovered from COVID-19. The V and J genes are TRBV6-5 and TRBJ1-1; perhaps TRBD1 as D (6 bases). The sample taken for sequencing was peripheral blood. The CDR3 sequence: CASRIQGNTEAFF. As DNA, the CDR3 is TGTGCCAGCAGGATACAGGGGAACACTGAAGCTTTCTTT.